This T cell receptor (beta chain) was sequenced in a study of T cells in localized non-small cell lung cancer. Only in-frame clones appear in the TCRdb table, and some are missing; sequencing was by immunoSEQ multiplex PCR. Found here are roughly 25,000 clones, about 90% of them singletons; the top ten hold 1.1%. Germline V gives CDR1 SGHAT, CDR2 FQNNGV. The CDR3 consists of 12 residues. Trimming left V 6 bases short and J 3 bases short, with 6 bases between. Source: peripheral blood, taken before any cancer treatment. The receptor comes from a woman aged 35 to 75 with stage I lung adenocarcinoma. The chain carries TRBV11-2 and TRBJ1-3; no clear D gene. In DNA form, the CDR3 reads TGTGCCAGCAGGGCGGGTGGAAACACCATATATTTT. Its protein product is CASRAGGNTIYF.